The 13 T cell receptor beta chains listed next were all sequenced from one sample in a study of blood T cells in healthy people across ages. Combining a sample-barcoded 5' primer with a J-beta primer mix, a second PCR ran for about 6 to 12 cycles. TCRdb itself ran the 5' RACE reads through MiXCR, one entry per CDR3 protein. The repertoire holds a few hundred thousand distinct CDR3 sequences, with 25% to 35% as singletons. The sample was also reused in another study, on T cells of mothers and their children.

The sequenced material came from blood. These receptors were collected from a boy between 2 and 15 years old in good health.

This sequence joins TRBV5-1 and TRBJ2-7, with TRBD2 identical over 7 bases. Germline V gene data show CDR1 as SGHRS and CDR2 as YFSETQ. The CDR3 covers 15 residues. V dropped 4 bases and J dropped 2; count of bases not matched to a gene: 9. Written as DNA, the CDR3 is TGCGCCAGCAGCGCGGGGGTCGGGGGAGCCTACGAGCAGTACTTC. Translated, it gives CASSAGVGGAYEQYF.

The chain joins TRBV5-1 to TRBJ1-3; D may be TRBD1 (6 bases). Germline CDR1 SGHRS, CDR2 YFSETQ. The CDR3 is made up of 14 amino acids. V was trimmed by 5 bases and J by 2 bases, leaving 11 bases between them. The CDR3 region has the DNA TGCGCCAGCAGTCAGGGGAATCCTGGAAACACCATATATTTT. Protein: CASSQGNPGNTIYF.

In regard to this clonotype: One end of the junction fails to match germline, which may point to a read error. V and J are TRBV7-9 and TRBJ2-1, with 7 bases identical to TRBD1. The CDR3 has 11 amino acids. The germline V gene has CDR1 SEHNR and CDR2 FQNEAQ (reference sequence). CDR3 amino acids: CAGSGQVEQFF. CDR3 DNA: TGTGCCGGCAGCGGACAGGTTGAGCAGTTCTTC.

The chain has TRBV2 and TRBJ2-7; 13 positions agree with TRBD2. The CDR3 sequence is 16 residues long. Germline V gives CDR1 SNHLY, CDR2 FYNNEI. The ends lost 3 bases at V and 4 bases at J; junction bases unmatched: 6. CDR3 amino acids: CASSDPGTSGTYEQYF. The DNA for the CDR3 is TGTGCCAGCAGTGATCCCGGGACTAGCGGGACGTACGAGCAGTACTTC.

This chain uses TRBV7-9 with TRBJ2-2; tentatively, D is TRBD1 or TRBD2 (5 bases each). The V gene's germline CDR1 is SEHNR and CDR2 FQNEAQ (reference sequence). The CDR3 loop spans 14 amino acids. V shed 5 bases and J shed 5 bases, with 12 bases lying between them. The DNA of the CDR3 is TGTGCCAGCAGCGCTGGGACCGAAACCGGGGAGCTGTTTTTT. It translates to CASSAGTETGELFF.

For the CDR3, the DNA is TGCAGCTCGCTAGCGAACACCGGGGAGCTGTTTTTT. Residues: CSSLANTGELFF. This chain uses TRBV29-1 with TRBJ2-2; D gene uncertain. Looked up from germline, CDR1 is SQVTM and CDR2 is ANQGSEA. The CDR3 runs to 12 residues. V was cut by 8 bases and J by 0 bases, with 7 bases left in between.

This clonotype was seen a few times. The chain is built from TRBV3-1 and TRBJ2-1; 10 nucleotides agree with TRBD2. Germline V CDR1 and CDR2: LGHDT, YNNKEL (reference sequence). After removal of 4 bases from V and 1 base from J, the junction contained 10 bases not matched to a gene. CDR3 length equals 18 residues. DNA of the CDR3: TGTGCCAGCAGCCCCCAAGGAAGCGGGGGGGGTTCCTACAATGAGCAGTTCTTC. It encodes CASSPQGSGGGSYNEQFF.

The gene calls are TRBV6-6 and TRBJ2-7; 7 positions agree with TRBD2. The V segment lost 0 bases and the J segment 2 bases; nucleotides outside the gene matches: 7. This CDR3 spans 16 amino acids. Germline V CDR1 and CDR2: MNHNY, SVGAGI (reference sequence). CDR3 nucleotides: TGTGCCAGCAGTTACTCGTTCGGGGAGGGCCCCTACGAGCAGTACTTC. Amino acids: CASSYSFGEGPYEQYF.

This clonotype was seen only a few times. In nucleotides, the CDR3 is TGTGCCAGCAGTGAATGGGAGGGAGGGCCGGAGACCCAGTACTTC. Protein sequence: CASSEWEGGPETQYF. This chain connects TRBV25-1 to TRBJ2-5, with 7 bases fitting TRBD2. Germline assignment: CDR1 MGHDK and CDR2 SYGVNS. CDR3 length: 15 residues. J gave up 5 bases and V 1 base, and 7 bases lay outside the gene matches. The full variable domain, rest sourced from reference TRBV25-1 and TRBJ2-5, is EADIYQTPRYLVIGTGKKITLECSQTMGHDKMYWYQQDPGMELHLIHYSYGVNSTEKGDLSSESTVSRIRTEHFPLTLESARPSHTSQYLCASSEWEGGPETQYFGPGTRLLVL.

The chain joins TRBV7-2 to TRBJ2-5; 7 nucleotides match TRBD2. Unmatched junction bases numbered 12, after V lost 6 bases and J lost 5 bases. The CDR3 runs 15 residues. The germline CDR1 and CDR2 sequences are SGHTA and FQGNSA. This CDR3 reads CASSFIGTIGETQYF. The CDR3 DNA reads TGTGCCAGCAGTTTTATCGGGACTATCGGGGAGACCCAGTACTTC. The entire variable domain, with the rest obtained from reference TRBV7-2 and TRBJ2-5, is as follows: GAGVSQSPSNKVTEKGKDVELRCDPISGHTALYWYRQSLGQGLEFLIYFQGNSAPDKSGLPSDRFSAERTGGSVSTLTIQRTQQEDSAVYLCASSFIGTIGETQYFGPGTRLLVL.

This clonotype came up a few times. V usage is TRBV15 and J usage is TRBJ2-7, with TRBD1 as a possible D gene (6 bases). The CDR3 loop spans 15 amino acids. Germline lookup yields CDR1 LNHNV and CDR2 YYDKDF (reference sequence). Trimming took 2 bases from V and 0 from J, leaving 11 bases between them. The CDR3, as DNA: TGTGCCACCAGCAGACCTGACAGGCACTCCTACGAGCAGTACTTC. It encodes CATSRPDRHSYEQYF.

The chain recombines TRBV12-3 or TRBV12-4 with TRBJ2-4; 8 bases agree with TRBD1. V lost 5 bases and J lost 5; bases outside the gene matches: 5. The CDR3 length is 14 residues. CDR3 bases: TGTGCCAGCAGTAAACAGGGGGAAGAAAACATTCAGTACTTC. As protein: CASSKQGEENIQYF.

The chain employs TRBV27 and TRBJ2-3; D remains unclear. The V end was cut by 7 bases, the J end by 3 bases, with 8 bases between. The CDR3 is 12 residues long. Germline values: CDR1 MNHEY, CDR2 SMNVEV (reference sequence). The CDR3 DNA follows: TGTGCCAGCACCCTCAAAACAGATACGCAGTATTTT. Residues: CASTLKTDTQYF.